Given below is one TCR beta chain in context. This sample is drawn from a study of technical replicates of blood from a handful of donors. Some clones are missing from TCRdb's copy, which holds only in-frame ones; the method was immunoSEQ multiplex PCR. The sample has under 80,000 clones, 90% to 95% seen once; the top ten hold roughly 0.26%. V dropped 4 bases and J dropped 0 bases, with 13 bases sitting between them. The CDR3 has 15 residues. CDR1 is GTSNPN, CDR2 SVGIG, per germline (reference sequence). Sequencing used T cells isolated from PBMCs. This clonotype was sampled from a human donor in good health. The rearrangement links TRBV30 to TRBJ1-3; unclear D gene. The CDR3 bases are TGTGCCTGGACTTATGGAGTGAGCTCTGGAAACACCATATATTTT. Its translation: CAWTYGVSSGNTIYF. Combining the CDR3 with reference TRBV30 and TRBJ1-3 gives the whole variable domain SQTIHQWPATLVQPVGSPLSLECTVEGTSNPNLYWYRQAAGRGLQLLFYSVGIGQISSEVPQNLSASRPQDRQFILSSKKLLLSDSGFYLCAWTYGVSSGNTIYFGEGSWLTVV.